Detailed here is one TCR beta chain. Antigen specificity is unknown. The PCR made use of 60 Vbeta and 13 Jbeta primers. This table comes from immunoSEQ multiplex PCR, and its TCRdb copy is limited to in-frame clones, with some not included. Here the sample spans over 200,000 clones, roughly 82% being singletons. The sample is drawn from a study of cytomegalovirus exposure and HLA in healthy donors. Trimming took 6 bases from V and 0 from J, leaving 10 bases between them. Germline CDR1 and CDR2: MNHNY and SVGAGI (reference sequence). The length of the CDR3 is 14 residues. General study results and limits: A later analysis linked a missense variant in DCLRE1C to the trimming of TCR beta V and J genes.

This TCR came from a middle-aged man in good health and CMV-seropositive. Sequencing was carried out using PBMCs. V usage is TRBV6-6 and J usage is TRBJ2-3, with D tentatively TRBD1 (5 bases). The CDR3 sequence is CASSKTGSTDTQYF. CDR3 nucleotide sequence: TGTGCCAGCAGCAAAACAGGAAGCACAGATACGCAGTATTTT.